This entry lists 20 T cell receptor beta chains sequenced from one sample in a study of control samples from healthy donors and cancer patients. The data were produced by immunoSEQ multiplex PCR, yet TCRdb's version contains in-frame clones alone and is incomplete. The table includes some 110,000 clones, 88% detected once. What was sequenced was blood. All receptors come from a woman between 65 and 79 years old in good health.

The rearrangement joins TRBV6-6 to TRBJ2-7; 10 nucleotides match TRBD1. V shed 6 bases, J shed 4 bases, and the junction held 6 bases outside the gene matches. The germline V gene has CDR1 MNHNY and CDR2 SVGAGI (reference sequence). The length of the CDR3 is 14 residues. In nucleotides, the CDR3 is TGTGCCAGCAGACCGAGACAGGGGGCATACGAGCAGTACTTC. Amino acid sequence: CASRPRQGAYEQYF.

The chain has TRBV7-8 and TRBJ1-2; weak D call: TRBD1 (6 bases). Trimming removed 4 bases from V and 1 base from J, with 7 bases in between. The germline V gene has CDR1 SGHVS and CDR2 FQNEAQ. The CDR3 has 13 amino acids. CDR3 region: CASSSDSNYGYTF. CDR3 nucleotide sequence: TGTGCCAGCAGCTCGGACAGTAACTATGGCTACACCTTC.

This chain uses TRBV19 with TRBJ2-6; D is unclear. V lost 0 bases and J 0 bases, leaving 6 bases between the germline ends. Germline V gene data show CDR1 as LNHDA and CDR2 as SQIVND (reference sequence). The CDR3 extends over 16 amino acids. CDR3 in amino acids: CASSIDSHSGANVLTF. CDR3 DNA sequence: TGTGCCAGTAGTATAGACTCGCACTCTGGGGCCAACGTCCTGACTTTC.

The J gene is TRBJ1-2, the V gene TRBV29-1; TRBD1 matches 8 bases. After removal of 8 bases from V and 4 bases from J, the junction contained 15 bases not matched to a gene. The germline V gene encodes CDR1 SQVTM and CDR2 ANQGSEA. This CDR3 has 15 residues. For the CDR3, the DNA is TGCAGCTCCTCAGGACAGGGAGGCGGTGGCTATGGCTACACCTTC. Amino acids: CSSSGQGGGGYGYTF.

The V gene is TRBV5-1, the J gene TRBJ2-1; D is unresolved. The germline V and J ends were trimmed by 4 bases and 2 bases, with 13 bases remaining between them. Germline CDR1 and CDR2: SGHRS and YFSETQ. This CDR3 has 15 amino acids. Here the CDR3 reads CASSTTDSPYNEQFF. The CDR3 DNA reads TGCGCCAGCAGCACGACCGACTCTCCCTACAATGAGCAGTTCTTC.

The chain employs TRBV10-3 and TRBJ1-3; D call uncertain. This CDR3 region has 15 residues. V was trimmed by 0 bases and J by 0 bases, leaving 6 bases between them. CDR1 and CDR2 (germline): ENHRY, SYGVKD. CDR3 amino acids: CAISESDISGNTIYF. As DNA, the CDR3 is TGTGCCATCAGTGAGTCAGACATCTCTGGAAACACCATATATTTT.

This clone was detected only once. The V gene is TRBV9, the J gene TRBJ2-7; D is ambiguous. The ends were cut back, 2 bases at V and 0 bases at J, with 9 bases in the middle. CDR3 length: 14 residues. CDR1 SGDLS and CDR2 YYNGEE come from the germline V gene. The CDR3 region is CASSVSPSSYEQYF. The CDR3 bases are TGTGCCAGCAGCGTCTCTCCGAGCTCCTACGAGCAGTACTTC.

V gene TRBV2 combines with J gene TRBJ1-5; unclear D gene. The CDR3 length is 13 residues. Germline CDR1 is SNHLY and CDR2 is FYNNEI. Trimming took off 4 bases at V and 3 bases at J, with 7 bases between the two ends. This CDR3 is CASSGGYNQPQHF. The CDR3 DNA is TGTGCCAGCAGTGGCGGGTACAATCAGCCCCAGCATTTT.

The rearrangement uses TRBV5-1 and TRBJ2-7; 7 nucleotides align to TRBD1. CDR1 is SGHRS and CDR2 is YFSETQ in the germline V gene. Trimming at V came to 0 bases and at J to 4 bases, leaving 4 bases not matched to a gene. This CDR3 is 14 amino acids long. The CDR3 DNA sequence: TGCGCCAGCAGCTTGGTAGGGGGCGGATACGAGCAGTACTTC. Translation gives CASSLVGGGYEQYF.

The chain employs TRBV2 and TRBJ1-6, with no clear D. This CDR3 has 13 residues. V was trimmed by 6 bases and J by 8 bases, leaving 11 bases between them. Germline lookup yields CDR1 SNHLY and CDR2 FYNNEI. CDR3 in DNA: TGTGCCAGCAGGGATGAAAGGGATTCACCCCTCCACTTT. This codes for CASRDERDSPLHF.

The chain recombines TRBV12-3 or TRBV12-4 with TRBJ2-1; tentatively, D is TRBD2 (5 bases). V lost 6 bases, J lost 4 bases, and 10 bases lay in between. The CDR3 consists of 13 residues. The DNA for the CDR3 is TGTGCCAGCAGCGCTGGACTGTACAATGAGCAGTTCTTC. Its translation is CASSAGLYNEQFF.

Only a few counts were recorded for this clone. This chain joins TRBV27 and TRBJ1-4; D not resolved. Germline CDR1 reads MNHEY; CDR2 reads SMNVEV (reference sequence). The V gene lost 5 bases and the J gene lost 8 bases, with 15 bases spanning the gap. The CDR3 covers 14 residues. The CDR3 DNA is TGTGCCAGCAGTCCCCGTCCCCTTGGGGAAAAACTGTTTTTT. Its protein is CASSPRPLGEKLFF.

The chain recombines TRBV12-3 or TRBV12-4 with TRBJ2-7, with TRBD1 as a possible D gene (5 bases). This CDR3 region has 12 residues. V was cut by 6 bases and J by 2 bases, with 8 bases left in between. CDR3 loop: CASRQEPYEQYF. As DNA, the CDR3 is TGTGCCAGCAGACAGGAGCCCTACGAGCAGTACTTC.

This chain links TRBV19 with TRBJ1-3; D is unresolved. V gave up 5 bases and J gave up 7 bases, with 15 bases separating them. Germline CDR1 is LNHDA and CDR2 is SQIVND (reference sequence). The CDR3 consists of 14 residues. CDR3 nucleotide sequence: TGTGCCAGTAGTCCCGAGCGACCCGTGAACACCATATATTTT. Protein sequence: CASSPERPVNTIYF.

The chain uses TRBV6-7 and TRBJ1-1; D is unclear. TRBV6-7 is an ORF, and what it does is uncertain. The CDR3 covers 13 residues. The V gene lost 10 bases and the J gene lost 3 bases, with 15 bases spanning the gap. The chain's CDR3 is CAILTGTDTEAFF. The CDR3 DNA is TGTGCCATCCTCACGGGCACGGACACTGAAGCTTTCTTT.

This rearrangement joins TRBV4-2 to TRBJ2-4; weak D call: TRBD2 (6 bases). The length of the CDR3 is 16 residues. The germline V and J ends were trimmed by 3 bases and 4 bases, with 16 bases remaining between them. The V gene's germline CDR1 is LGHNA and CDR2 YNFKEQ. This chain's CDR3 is CASSQAELALKNIQYF. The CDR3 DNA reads TGTGCCAGCAGCCAGGCGGAACTAGCCCTTAAAAACATTCAGTACTTC.

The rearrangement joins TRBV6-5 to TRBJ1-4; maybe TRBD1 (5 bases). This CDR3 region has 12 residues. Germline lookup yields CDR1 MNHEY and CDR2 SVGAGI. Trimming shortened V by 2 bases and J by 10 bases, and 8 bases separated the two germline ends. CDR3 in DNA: TGTGCCAGCAGTTACCCAAGGGGAAAACTGTTTTTT. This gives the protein CASSYPRGKLFF.

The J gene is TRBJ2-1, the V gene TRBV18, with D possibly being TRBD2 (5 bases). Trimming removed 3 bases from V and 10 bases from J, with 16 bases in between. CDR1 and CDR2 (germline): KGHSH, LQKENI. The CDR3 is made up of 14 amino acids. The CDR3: CASSPRAPGTEQFF. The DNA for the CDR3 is TGTGCCAGCTCACCGCGGGCCCCAGGTACGGAGCAGTTCTTC. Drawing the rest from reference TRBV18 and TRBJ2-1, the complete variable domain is NAGVMQNPRHLVRRRGQEARLRCSPMKGHSHVYWYRQLPEEGLKFMVYLQKENIIDESGMPKERFSAEFPKEGPSILRIQQVVRGDSAAYFCASSPRAPGTEQFFGPGTRLTVL.

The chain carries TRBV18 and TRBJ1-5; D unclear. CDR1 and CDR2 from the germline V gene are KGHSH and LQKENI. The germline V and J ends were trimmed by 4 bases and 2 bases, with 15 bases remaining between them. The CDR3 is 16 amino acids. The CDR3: CASSQNKGNGNQPQHF. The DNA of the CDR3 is TGTGCCAGCTCACAAAATAAGGGTAATGGCAATCAGCCCCAGCATTTT.

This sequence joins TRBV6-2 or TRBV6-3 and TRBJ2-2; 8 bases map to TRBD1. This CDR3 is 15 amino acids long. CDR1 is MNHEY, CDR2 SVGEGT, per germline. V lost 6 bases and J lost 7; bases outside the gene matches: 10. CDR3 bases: TGTGCCAGCAGCCAGGGGGCTTATTACGACGGGGAGCTGTTTTTT. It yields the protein CASSQGAYYDGELFF.